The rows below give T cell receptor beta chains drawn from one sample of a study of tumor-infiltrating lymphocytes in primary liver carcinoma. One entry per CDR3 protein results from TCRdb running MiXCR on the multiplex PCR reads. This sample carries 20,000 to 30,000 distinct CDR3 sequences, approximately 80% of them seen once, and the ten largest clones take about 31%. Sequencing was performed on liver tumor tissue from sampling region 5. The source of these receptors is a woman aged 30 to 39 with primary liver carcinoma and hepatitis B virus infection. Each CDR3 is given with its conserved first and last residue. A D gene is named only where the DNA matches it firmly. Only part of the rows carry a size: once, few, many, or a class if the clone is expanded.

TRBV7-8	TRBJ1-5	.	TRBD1	CDSSLLGTGGKSQHF	TGTGACAGCAGCTTACTTGGAACAGGGGGCAAGTCCCAGCATTTT
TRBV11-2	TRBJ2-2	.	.	CASSPDPQLNTVELFF	TGTGCCAGCAGCCCCGACCCTCAATTGAACACCGTGGAGCTGTTTTTT
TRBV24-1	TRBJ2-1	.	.	CATWDTSYNEQFF	TGTGCCACCTGGGACACTTCCTACAATGAGCAGTTCTTT
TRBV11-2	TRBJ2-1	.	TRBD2	CAGSISLAGGYNEQFF	TGTGCCGGCAGCATCTCTCTAGCGGGAGGATACAATGAGCAGTTTTTC
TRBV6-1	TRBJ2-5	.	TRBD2	CSSDSREVTQYF	TGTTCCAGCGACTCTCGGGAGGTGACCCAGTACTTC
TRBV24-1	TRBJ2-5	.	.	CETSDSSGVWTQYF	TGTGAAACCAGTGATTCCTCAGGGGTATGGACCCAGTACTTC
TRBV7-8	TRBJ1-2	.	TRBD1	CVSSWRTGNHYGYTF	TGTGTCAGCAGCTGGCGGACAGGGAACCACTATGGTTACACCTTC
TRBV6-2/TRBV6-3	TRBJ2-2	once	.	CASSLYNRRPSTMELFF	TGTGCCAGCAGTTTGTATAATCGGCGGCCGAGCACCATGGAGCTGTTTTTT
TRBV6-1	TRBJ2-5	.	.	CSSDSREETQYF	TGTTCCAGCGACTCTCGGGAGGAGACCCAGTACTTC
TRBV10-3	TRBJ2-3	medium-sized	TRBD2	CAISSGRALTDTQYF	TGTGCCATCAGTAGCGGGAGGGCCCTCACAGATACGCAGTATTTT
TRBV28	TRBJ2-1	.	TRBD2	CASSFVVAGCNEEVF	TGTGCCAGCAGTTTCGTGGTAGCGGGATGCAATGAGGAGGTCTTC
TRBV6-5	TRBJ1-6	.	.	CASMERSASLSSLHF	TGTGCCAGCATGGAAAGGAGTGCCTCCCTTTCATCCCTCCACTTT
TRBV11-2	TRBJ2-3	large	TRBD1	CASSRTRQGRGDTQYF	TGTGCCAGCAGCCGGACGCGACAGGGAAGGGGAGATACGCAGTATTTT
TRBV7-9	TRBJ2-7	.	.	CVSSADTYEQYF	TGTGTCAGTAGCGCGGACACCTACGAGCAGTACTTC
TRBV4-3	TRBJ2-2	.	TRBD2	CLSSVLAGGPRSNTGELFF	TGCCTCAGCAGCGTACTAGCGGGAGGACCCCGTTCGAACACCGGGGAGCTGTTTTTT
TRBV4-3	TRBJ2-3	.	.	CASSQSVWLGDPYDVQYF	TGCGCCAGCAGCCAGTCGGTCTGGCTGGGTGATCCCTATGATGTGCAGTATTTT
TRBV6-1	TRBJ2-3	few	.	CASSEGEVDTRYF	TGTGCCAGCAGTGAGGGGGAAGTGGATACGCGGTATTTT
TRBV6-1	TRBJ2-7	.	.	CTSSGSLGIGGEQYF	TGTACTAGCAGTGGGAGTCTGGGGATAGGAGGGGAGCAGTACTTC
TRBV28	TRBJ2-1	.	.	CASSRARGLNVRFF	TGTGCCAGCAGTCGCGCCCGGGGGTTAAATGTGCGGTTCTTC
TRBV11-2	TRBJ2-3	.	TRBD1	CTSSRRRQGKGDTQYF	TGTACCAGCAGCCGGAGGCGACAGGGAAAGGGAGATACGCAGTATTTT
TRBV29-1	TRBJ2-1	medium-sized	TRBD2	CSVLSGTTSYNEQFF	TGCAGCGTTCTTAGCGGGACTACGTCCTACAATGAGCAGTTCTTC
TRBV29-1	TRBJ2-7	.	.	CSVYSGGYEQYF	TGCAGCGTATACTCAGGAGGCTACGAGCAGTACTTC
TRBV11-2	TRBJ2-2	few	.	CPSGLAGFANIGELFF	TGTCCCAGCGGCTTAGCTGGGTTCGCGAACATCGGGGAGCTGTTTTTT
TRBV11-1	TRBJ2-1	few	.	CASRTGAGGYKEQFF	TGTGCCAGCAGGACCGGGGCTGGCGGTTACAAAGAGCAGTTCTTC
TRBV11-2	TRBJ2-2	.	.	CANSAEYGEQFF	TGTGCCAACAGTGCGGAGTACGGGGAGCAGTTTTTT
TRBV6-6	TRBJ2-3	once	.	CANTSGDTQYF	TGTGCCAACACCTCGGGGGATACGCAGTATTTT
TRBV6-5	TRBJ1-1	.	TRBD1	CASSCTGDNGWNTEAFF	TGTGCCAGCAGTTGCACAGGGGATAACGGGTGGAACACTGAAGCTTTCTTT
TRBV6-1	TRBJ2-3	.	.	CASNERGSVPSQPQYF	TGTGCCAGCAATGAACGGGGGAGCGTCCCCAGTCAGCCCCAGTATTTT
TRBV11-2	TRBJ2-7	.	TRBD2	CAGSSVTGLAGAIIYVQYF	TGTGCCGGCAGCTCCGTCACGGGACTAGCGGGCGCGATCATCTACGTGCAGTACTTC
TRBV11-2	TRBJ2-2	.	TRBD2	CASSSTRGGRSGGLFF	TGTGCCAGCAGCTCGACACGTGGCGGGAGGTCTGGGGGGCTGTTTTTT
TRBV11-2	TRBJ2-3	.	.	CASSWTWQGRGDTQYF	TGTGCCAGCAGCTGGACGTGGCAGGGAAGGGGAGATACGCAGTATTTT
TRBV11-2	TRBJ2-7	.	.	CASGLDHTEQYF	TGTGCCAGCGGCTTAGATCACACCGAGCAGTACTTC
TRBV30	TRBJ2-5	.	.	CPWRVLSAALGTQYF	TGTCCCTGGAGGGTCTTGAGCGCGGCCCTAGGGACCCAGTACTTC
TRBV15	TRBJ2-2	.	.	CATSTSGTMAGELFF	TGTGCCACCAGCACCTCCGGGACAATGGCAGGGGAGCTGTTTTTT
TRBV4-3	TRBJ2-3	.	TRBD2	CASSQSWAGASADIQYF	TGCGCCAGTAGCCAAAGTTGGGCGGGAGCCTCCGCAGATATACAGTATTTT
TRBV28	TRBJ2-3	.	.	CASSLGGQSQYF	TGTGCCAGCAGTTTAGGGGGTCAGTCCCAGTATTTT
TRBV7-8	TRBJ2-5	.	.	CTSSLEGADKETQYF	TGTACCAGCAGCTTAGAAGGGGCCGATAAGGAGACCCAATACTTC
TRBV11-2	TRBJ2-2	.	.	CASSPDPQLNTRELFF	TGTGCCAGCAGCCCTGACCCCCAATTGAACACCAGGGAGCTGTTTTTT
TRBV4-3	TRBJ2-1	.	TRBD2	CASQDWDYAYNEQFF	TGCGCCAGCCAAGATTGGGACTACGCCTACAATGAGCAGTTCTTC
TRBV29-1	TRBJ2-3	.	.	CSIISGRWATDTQYF	TGCAGCATTATCAGTGGGAGATGGGCCACAGACACGCAGTATTTT
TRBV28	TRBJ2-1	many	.	CASSLGASSYNEQFF	TGTGCCAGCAGTCTGGGGGCCAGCTCCTACAATGAGCAGTTCTTC
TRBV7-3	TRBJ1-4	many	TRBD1	CASSLGQGQKLFF	TGTGCCAGCAGCTTAGGACAGGGTCAAAAACTGTTTTTT
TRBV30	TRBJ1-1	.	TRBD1	CIWNSQGGPEAFF	TGTATCTGGAACTCCCAAGGGGGCCCCGAAGCTTTCTTT
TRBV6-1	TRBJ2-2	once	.	CASSEALPRGAANTGELFF	TGTGCCAGTAGTGAAGCCCTTCCCCGGGGCGCCGCGAACACCGGGGAGCTGTTTTTT
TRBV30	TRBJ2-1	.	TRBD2	CAWSTGLVAGEQFF	TGTGCTTGGAGTACGGGACTAGTCGCCGGTGAACAGTTCTTC
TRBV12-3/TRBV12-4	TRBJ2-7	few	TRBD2	CASILSREGVKQHF	TGTGCCAGCATCTTATCGCGGGAGGGCGTGAAGCAGCACTTC
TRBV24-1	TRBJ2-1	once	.	CATSDLTGLEQFF	TGTGCCACAAGTGATCTTACGGGTCTTGAGCAGTTCTTC
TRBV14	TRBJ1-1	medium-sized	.	CASSQAGMSTEAFF	TGTGCCAGCAGCCAAGCGGGGATGAGCACTGAAGCTTTCTTT
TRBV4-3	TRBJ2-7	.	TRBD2	CASSQAVTGGHISCERYF	TGCGCCAGCAGCCAAGCTGTGACGGGGGGTCACATTAGCTGCGAGAGGTACTTC
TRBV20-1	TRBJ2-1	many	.	CSARLGSEQFF	TGCAGTGCTAGACTCGGGAGTGAGCAGTTCTTC
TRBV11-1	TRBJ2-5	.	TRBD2	CASSNGLAGGPVKETQYF	TGTGCCAGCAGCAACGGACTAGCGGGAGGGCCAGTGAAAGAGACCCAGTACTTC
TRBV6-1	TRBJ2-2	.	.	CASSEALPEGAVNTGELLF	TGTGCCAGCAGTGAAGCCCTTCCCGAGGGCGCCGTGAACACCGGGGAGCTGCTTTTT
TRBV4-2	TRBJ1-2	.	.	CANSQEVQGYYGYAF	TGTGCCAACAGCCAAGAGGTGCAGGGGTACTATGGCTACGCCTTC
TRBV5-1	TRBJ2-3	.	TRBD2	CASSLAVTSGLGDTQYF	TGCGCTAGCAGCTTGGCCGTCACTAGCGGACTCGGAGATACGCAGTATTTT
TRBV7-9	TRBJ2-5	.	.	CASSLLRFQETQYF	TGTGCCAGCAGCTTATTGCGGTTCCAAGAGACCCAGTACTTC
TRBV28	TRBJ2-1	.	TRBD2	CSGSPSGRPYNEQFF	TGTTCCGGCAGTCCTAGCGGGAGGCCTTACAATGAGCAGTTCTTC
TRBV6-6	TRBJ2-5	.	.	CACKWGTGEETHYF	TGTGCCTGCAAATGGGGGACGGGAGAAGAGACCCACTATTTC
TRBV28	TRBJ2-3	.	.	CASSFGSMRWCTDTQYF	TGTGCCAGCAGTTTTGGCAGTATGAGGTGGTGCACAGATACGCAATATTTT
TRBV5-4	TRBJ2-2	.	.	CASNLDRENTGELFF	TGTGCCAGCAACTTGGACAGAGAGAACACCGGGGAGTTGTTTTTT